What follows is one TCR beta chain and its context. Antigen: not known. This CDR3 contains 16 residues. V lost 0 bases and J lost 2; bases outside the gene matches: 5. Per the germline V gene, CDR1 is MGHRA and CDR2 is YSYEKL. The record originates from a study of identical twins. There were only healthy Caucasians among the donors. One entry per CDR3 protein, called by TCRdb with MiXCR from the 5' RACE reads. Here the sample spans more than 350,000 distinct CDR3 sequences, approximately 10% being singletons. Study-level results: For out-of-frame beta sequences, excess twin sharing was weaker. A partial confounding effect on zero-insertion analyses could come from invariant MAIT and iNKT cells. Fewer insertions marked abundant cord blood beta clonotypes; young adult naive trended weakly, memory not at all.

Source material: naive T cells sorted from blood. This TCR derives from a woman between 50 and 59 years old in good health. This chain joins TRBV4-1 and TRBJ2-3, with 7 bases that match TRBD1. This CDR3 reads CASSQDVRGSTDTQYF. The DNA for the CDR3 is TGCGCCAGCAGCCAAGATGTCAGGGGGTCCACAGATACGCAGTATTTT.